Below are 27 T cell receptor beta chains sequenced from a single sample in a study of blood T cell repertoires in COVID-19. Method: immunoSEQ multiplex PCR; TCRdb's copy keeps in-frame clones and lacks some. Of about 250,000 clones in the sample, about nine tenths were seen once. Sequenced input: peripheral blood. These receptors were taken from an older woman who had recovered from COVID-19.

The genes are TRBV29-1 and TRBJ1-2; 7 positions agree with TRBD1. Per germline, CDR1 SQVTM and CDR2 ANQGSEA. V lost 6 bases, J lost 1 base, and 5 bases stayed unmatched. This CDR3 has 13 residues. CDR3 coding DNA: TGCAGCGTGGGGACAGCTAATAACTATGGCTACACCTTC. Protein sequence: CSVGTANNYGYTF. The full variable domain, in which reference TRBV29-1 and TRBJ1-2 provide the parts outside the CDR3, is SAVISQKPSRDICQRGTSLTIQCQVDSQVTMMFWYRQQPGQSLTLIATANQGSEATYESGFVIDKFPISRPNLTFSTLTVSNMSPEDSSIYLCSVGTANNYGYTFGSGTRLTVV.

In this sample, this clone turned up a few times. The gene calls are TRBV7-2 and TRBJ2-3; unclear D gene. The CDR3 is made up of 17 amino acids. The V end lost 4 bases, the J end lost 0 bases, and 17 bases lay between the germline ends. Germline V lookup: CDR1 SGHTA, CDR2 FQGNSA. The CDR3 region has the DNA TGTGCCAGCAGCTCTTCTTTATACCAGATTAGCACAGATACGCAGTATTTT. This translates into CASSSSLYQISTDTQYF.

This chain links TRBV7-9 with TRBJ1-2; 9 bases agree with TRBD1. The J segment lost 2 bases and the V segment lost 6 bases, leaving 4 bases of the junction unmatched. The CDR3 totals 14 residues. Looked up from germline, CDR1 is SEHNR and CDR2 is FQNEAQ (reference sequence). The CDR3 loop is CASRLGTGNYGYTF. CDR3 sequence (DNA): TGTGCCAGCAGACTAGGGACAGGGAACTATGGCTACACCTTC.

The V gene is TRBV5-4, the J gene TRBJ2-3; TRBD1 aligns across 9 bases. CDR3 size: 15 residues. V shed 5 bases and J 4 bases; nucleotides not matched to a gene: 8. CDR1 is SGHNT and CDR2 is YYREEE in the germline V gene (reference sequence). CDR3 DNA: TGTGCCAGCAGTCTTCCGGGACAGGGAGCAGATACGCAGTATTTT. Translation: CASSLPGQGADTQYF.

The V gene is TRBV9, the J gene TRBJ2-7; 11 nucleotides align to TRBD2. This CDR3 has 13 residues. CDR1 is SGDLS, CDR2 YYNGEE, per germline. After removal of 3 bases from V and 7 bases from J, the junction contained 3 bases not matched to a gene. CDR3 in DNA: TGTGCCAGCAGCGCCAGACTAGCGGGGGAGCAGTACTTC. It specifies CASSARLAGEQYF.

The genes are TRBV5-4 and TRBJ1-6, with TRBD1 as a possible D gene (6 bases). Germline CDR1 SGHNT, CDR2 YYREEE (reference sequence). The CDR3 runs to 17 residues. Trimming stripped 2 bases from V and 0 bases from J, with 12 bases between. The CDR3 loop is CASSFGGPSSYNSPLHF. In DNA, the CDR3 is TGTGCCAGCAGCTTCGGGGGGCCCTCCTCCTATAATTCACCCCTCCACTTT.

In its sample, this clone was seen once. The rearrangement links TRBV10-3 to TRBJ2-7, with D perhaps TRBD2 (6 bases). The CDR3 consists of 17 residues. Per the germline V gene, CDR1 is ENHRY and CDR2 is SYGVKD. Trimming removed 6 bases from V and 3 bases from J, with 24 bases in between. The CDR3 region has the DNA TGTGCCATCAGCCCGGGGACTGGGGAAAGGGCTTACTACGAGCAGTACTTC. The encoded protein is CAISPGTGERAYYEQYF.

This chain links TRBV18 with TRBJ2-3, with D tentatively TRBD1 (6 bases). CDR1 is KGHSH and CDR2 is LQKENI in the germline V gene. Trimming stripped 3 bases from V and 1 base from J, with 8 bases between. There are 14 residues in the CDR3. CDR3 DNA: TGTGCCAGCTCACCCAACAGGGGCACAGATACGCAGTATTTT. Its protein is CASSPNRGTDTQYF.

The chain carries TRBV5-6 and TRBJ2-3, with a possible D match to TRBD2 (6 bases). Between the trimmed V and J ends, which lost 4 bases and 2 bases, there was a span of 20 bases. CDR1 and CDR2 from the germline V gene are SGHDT and YYEEEE. CDR3 size: 17 residues. CDR3 in amino acids: CASSPLQTGRNTDTQYF. The CDR3 coding sequence is TGTGCCAGCAGCCCCCTTCAGACCGGGAGAAACACAGATACGCAGTATTTT.

The J gene is TRBJ1-2, the V gene TRBV28; no firm D call. Trimming removed 6 bases from V and 5 bases from J, with 16 bases in between. Germline V gene lookup returns CDR1 MDHEN and CDR2 SYDVKM. The CDR3 covers 14 residues. CDR3 DNA: TGTGCCAGCAGCCTAATAAGATCCGAATATGGCTACACCTTC. It encodes CASSLIRSEYGYTF.

This sequence joins TRBV15 and TRBJ2-5, with TRBD2 identical over 7 bases. The CDR3 contains 15 residues. Unmatched junction bases numbered 1, after V lost 0 bases and J lost 0 bases. CDR1 and CDR2 from the germline V gene are LNHNV and YYDKDF (reference sequence). CDR3: CATSRDRGDQETQYF. In DNA, the CDR3 is TGTGCCACCAGCAGAGATCGGGGGGACCAAGAGACCCAGTACTTC.

The chain carries TRBV19 and TRBJ2-3; 8 bases align to TRBD1. This CDR3 spans 14 amino acids. Per the germline V gene, CDR1 is LNHDA and CDR2 is SQIVND (reference sequence). Losses at the gene ends were 5 bases for V and 5 bases for J; bases not matched to a gene: 6. The CDR3 DNA sequence: TGTGCCAGTAGTTTGCAGGGGGCGAGAGATACGCAGTATTTT. Translation gives CASSLQGARDTQYF. The full variable domain, with the rest looked up from reference TRBV19 and TRBJ2-3, is DGGITQSPKYLFRKEGQNVTLSCEQNLNHDAMYWYRQDPGQGLRLIYYSQIVNDFQKGDIAEGYSVSREKKESFPLTVTSAQKNPTAFYLCASSLQGARDTQYFGPGTRLTVL.

This clone was detected once. The chain couples TRBV6-6 to TRBJ2-5; 9 nucleotides line up with TRBD1. The CDR3 consists of 16 residues. Trimming removed 0 bases from V and 2 bases from J; junction bases left unmatched: 4. Germline V gene data show CDR1 as MNHNY and CDR2 as SVGAGI (reference sequence). The CDR3 reads CASSYSYDRGQETQYF. CDR3 bases: TGTGCCAGCAGTTACTCGTATGACAGGGGGCAAGAGACCCAGTACTTC.

The chain links TRBV15 to TRBJ1-2; D uncertain. In germline, CDR1 is LNHNV, CDR2 YYDKDF (reference sequence). Trimming removed 1 base from V and 5 bases from J, with 14 bases in between. The CDR3 has 15 amino acids. CDR3 residues: CATSRASGTSYGYTF. CDR3 in DNA: TGTGCCACCAGCAGAGCGTCAGGCACCTCGTATGGCTACACCTTC.

The chain couples TRBV27 to TRBJ2-7, with a possible D match to TRBD2 (5 bases). There are 14 residues in the CDR3. The V gene's germline CDR1 is MNHEY and CDR2 SMNVEV (reference sequence). V shed 7 bases and J shed 5 bases, with 18 bases lying between them. CDR3 DNA sequence: TGTGCCAGCAACAGAACGGTACTAGGGAACGAGCAGTACTTC. As protein: CASNRTVLGNEQYF.

V and J are TRBV7-2 and TRBJ2-2; 9 bases match TRBD2. With 3 bases clipped from V and 8 bases from J, the junction kept 4 bases outside the gene matches. CDR1 and CDR2 from the germline V gene are SGHTA and FQGNSA. The CDR3 has 14 amino acids. CDR3 loop: CASSFPSGAGELFF. CDR3 coding DNA: TGTGCCAGCAGCTTCCCTAGCGGGGCAGGGGAGCTGTTTTTT.

The V and J genes are TRBV3-1 (or the pseudogene TRBV3-2) and TRBJ2-1, with D tentatively TRBD1 (7 bases). The CDR3 contains 17 residues. The V gene's germline CDR1 is LGHDT and CDR2 YNNKEL (reference sequence). With 0 bases removed from V and 5 bases from J, the gap between germline ends came to 17 bases. Written as DNA, the CDR3 is TGTGCCAGCAGCCAAGATGGAGGAGGGACAGTAAACAATGAGCAGTTCTTC. Its translation is CASSQDGGGTVNNEQFF.

The chain employs TRBV27 and TRBJ1-1; 7 bases agree with TRBD1. There are 15 residues in the CDR3. The germline gives CDR1 MNHEY, CDR2 SMNVEV (reference sequence). V was clipped by 6 bases and J by 0 bases; unmatched bases: 7. CDR3 nucleotide sequence: TGTGCCAGCAGGAGGGGGCCCGCAATGAACACTGAAGCTTTCTTT. Translated: CASRRGPAMNTEAFF.

This clone was detected only a few times. The chain has TRBV5-1 and TRBJ2-7; the D gene is possibly TRBD2 (6 bases). V was clipped by 5 bases and J by 4 bases, with 13 bases between them. Germline loops: CDR1 SGHRS, CDR2 YFSETQ. CDR3 length: 13 amino acids. This chain's CDR3 is CASRVGGTYEQYF. Here the CDR3 DNA reads TGCGCCAGCAGGGTGGGGGGTACTTACGAGCAGTACTTC.

This clone was counted between two and nine times. This chain joins TRBV6-2 or TRBV6-3 and TRBJ2-1; 7 bases agree with TRBD2. J gave up 0 bases and V 6 bases, and 8 bases lay outside the gene matches. CDR1 is MNHEY and CDR2 is SVGEGT in the germline V gene. There are 16 residues in the CDR3. CDR3 DNA sequence: TGTGCCAGCAGCCGAGTTCGCGGGGGCTCCTACAATGAGCAGTTCTTC. Protein: CASSRVRGGSYNEQFF.

The chain recombines TRBV2 with TRBJ1-3; 8 nucleotides align to TRBD1. The J segment lost 1 base and the V segment lost 9 bases, leaving 5 bases of the junction unmatched. The V gene's germline CDR1 is SNHLY and CDR2 FYNNEI. This CDR3 has 14 residues. This chain's CDR3 is CARQGDRSGNTIYF. CDR3 bases: TGTGCCAGACAGGGGGATCGATCTGGAAACACCATATATTTT.

The rearrangement links TRBV6-5 to TRBJ1-4, with 10 bases fitting TRBD1. This CDR3 comprises 15 residues. V lost 8 bases, J lost 6 bases, and 9 bases stayed unmatched. Germline V gene sequence: CDR1 MNHEY, CDR2 SVGAGI. CDR3 protein: CASLPSGQGYEKLFF. Written as DNA, the CDR3 is TGTGCCAGCCTACCCTCGGGACAGGGGTATGAAAAACTGTTTTTT.

The chain uses TRBV29-1 and TRBJ2-1; possible D gene TRBD1, 5 bases. The V end was cut by 8 bases, the J end by 1 base, with 9 bases between. Germline lookup yields CDR1 SQVTM and CDR2 ANQGSEA. This CDR3 is built from 12 residues. The CDR3 DNA is TGCAGCCCACAGGTTTCCTACAATGAGCAGTTCTTC. Its protein is CSPQVSYNEQFF.

This sequence joins TRBV7-2 and TRBJ2-7; 14 bases are shared with TRBD2. This CDR3 has 16 amino acids. Germline V gene sequence: CDR1 SGHTA, CDR2 FQGNSA. The V segment lost 3 bases and the J segment 6 bases; nucleotides outside the gene matches: 7. CDR3 amino acids: CASSFQGLAGGGEQYF. CDR3 bases: TGTGCCAGCAGCTTCCAAGGACTAGCGGGGGGTGGCGAGCAGTACTTC.

The sample holds one count of this clone. The chain links TRBV18 to TRBJ1-5; TRBD1 aligns across 8 bases. The junction had 6 bases not matched to a gene; V was cut back by 6 bases and J by 5 bases. CDR3 length equals 14 residues. Germline assignment: CDR1 KGHSH and CDR2 LQKENI. Here the CDR3 DNA reads TGTGCCAGCTCCTCGACAGGGGCGGATCAGCCCCAGCATTTT. Translation: CASSSTGADQPQHF.

The genes are TRBV7-3 and TRBJ1-5; 8 bases are shared with TRBD1. The CDR3 sequence is 14 residues long. Germline CDR1 is SGHTA and CDR2 is FQGTGA. With V trimmed by 4 bases and J by 5 bases, 4 bases remained unmatched. CDR3 loop: CASSYSGGDQPQHF. The CDR3 nucleotides read TGTGCCAGCAGCTACTCAGGGGGCGATCAGCCCCAGCATTTT.

This clone appeared a few times. This chain connects TRBV5-1 to TRBJ1-1; the D is unclear. Trimming removed 0 bases at V and 6 bases at J, with 9 bases between. Germline V gives CDR1 SGHRS, CDR2 YFSETQ. The CDR3 loop spans 13 amino acids. The DNA of the CDR3 is TGCGCCAGCAGCTTGGGAGGGTACGCTGAAGCTTTCTTT. Translating gives CASSLGGYAEAFF.